These T cell receptor beta chains were read from a single sample in a study of blood T cells in healthy people across ages. TCRdb reprocessed the 5' RACE reads via MiXCR and lists one record per CDR3 protein. The sample has roughly 1,700,000 distinct CDR3 sequences; 28% are singletons. The sample taken for sequencing was blood. These receptors were collected from a woman in her 30s in good health. CDR3s include the opening cysteine and the closing phenylalanine or tryptophan. The D gene is left open where the match is weak. Rows give clone size only sometimes, using once, few, many, or a class for an expanded clone.

CASSASPGRGYEQYF	TGTGCCAGCAGTGCCAGCCCGGGACGGGGGTACGAGCAGTACTTC	NA	NA	TRBV2	TRBJ2-7
CSAARTSGETQYF	TGCAGTGCTGCGAGGACTAGCGGGGAGACCCAGTACTTC	many	TRBD2	TRBV20-1	TRBJ2-5
CASSRGTSGVSSYNEQFF	TGCGCCAGCAGCAGGGGGACTAGCGGGGTGAGCTCCTACAATGAGCAGTTCTTC	few	TRBD2	TRBV5-1	TRBJ2-1
CASSQKATGGQYF	TGTGCCAGCAGCCAAAAAGCTACGGGCGGGCAGTATTTT	NA	NA	TRBV11-1	TRBJ2-3
CASSHRVRGYTF	TGTGCCAGCAGTCACAGGGTCCGGGGCTACACCTTC	few	NA	TRBV12-3/TRBV12-4	TRBJ1-2
CASSPYSGGYTF	TGTGCCAGCAGTCCCTACAGCGGTGGCTACACCTTC	few	NA	TRBV6-5	TRBJ1-2
CASSPDLNWVYGYTF	TGCGCCAGCAGCCCGGATTTAAACTGGGTCTATGGCTACACCTTC	NA	NA	TRBV4-3	TRBJ1-2
CSVAPREQFF	TGCAGCGTTGCCCCCCGGGAGCAGTTCTTC	few	NA	TRBV29-1	TRBJ2-1
CIVEGGGAGVNEQFF	TGCATCGTTGAAGGCGGGGGGGCCGGGGTCAATGAGCAGTTCTTC	few	TRBD2	TRBV29-1	TRBJ2-1
CASSLGSGSRGNEQFF	TGCGCCAGCAGCTTGGGTAGCGGGAGCCGCGGGAATGAGCAGTTCTTC	many	TRBD2	TRBV5-1	TRBJ2-1
CASGRRANTGELFF	TGTGCCAGCGGTCGGCGGGCGAACACCGGGGAGCTGTTTTTT	few	NA	TRBV6-5	TRBJ2-2
CSVVGSRGKEDPNYGYTF	TGCAGCGTTGTGGGCTCGCGGGGGAAAGAAGATCCTAACTATGGCTACACCTTC	many	NA	TRBV29-1	TRBJ1-2
CASSLERLAGGPADTQYF	TGCGCCAGCAGCTTGGAGCGGCTAGCGGGGGGGCCGGCAGATACGCAGTATTTT	NA	TRBD2	TRBV5-1	TRBJ2-3
CASSLGRENYGYTF	TGTGCCAGCAGCTTAGGGAGGGAGAACTATGGCTACACCTTC	many	NA	TRBV7-2	TRBJ1-2
CASSFGAVENIQYF	TGTGCCAGCAGTTTCGGGGCGGTCGAAAACATTCAGTACTTC	NA	NA	TRBV12-3/TRBV12-4	TRBJ2-4
CSVEDINRGSYEQYF	TGCAGCGTTGAAGATATCAACAGGGGCTCCTACGAGCAGTACTTC	many	TRBD1	TRBV29-1	TRBJ2-7
CSVSGGPNEQFF	TGCAGTGTAAGCGGGGGGCCGAATGAGCAGTTCTTC	NA	TRBD2	TRBV20-1	TRBJ2-1
CATRTEGQGYSNQPQHF	TGTGCCACCAGGACGGAGGGCCAGGGATATAGCAATCAGCCCCAGCATTTT	NA	NA	TRBV24-1	TRBJ1-5
CADRCEQFF	TGCGCAGACCGGTGTGAGCAGTTCTTC	NA	NA	TRBV4-1	TRBJ2-1
CSAQDGYNEQFF	TGCAGCGCTCAAGACGGTTACAATGAGCAGTTCTTC	many	NA	TRBV29-1	TRBJ2-1
CSVRGTGETEAFF	TGCAGTGTTAGGGGGACAGGGGAGACTGAAGCTTTCTTT	few	TRBD1	TRBV20-1	TRBJ1-1
CASSLQGAGELFF	TGTGCCAGCAGTTTACAGGGGGCCGGGGAGCTGTTTTTT	many	TRBD1	TRBV5-1	TRBJ2-2
CASSDLVGPGNQPQHF	TGTGCCAGCAGTGATTTAGTGGGTCCAGGCAATCAGCCCCAGCATTTT	NA	NA	TRBV6-1	TRBJ1-5
CASSQDQRAGANVLTF	TGCGCCAGCAGCCAAGATCAGCGGGCTGGGGCCAACGTCCTGACTTTC	NA	NA	TRBV4-3	TRBJ2-6
CSARPTYELNTEAFF	TGCAGTGCTAGACCTACCTACGAGTTGAACACTGAAGCTTTCTTT	NA	NA	TRBV20-1	TRBJ1-1
CASSYEGGVGEAFF	TGTGCCAGCAGTTACGAGGGGGGGGTGGGTGAAGCTTTCTTT	NA	NA	TRBV6-5	TRBJ1-1
CASSRGPRGNEQFF	TGTGCCAGCAGCCGGGGACCCAGGGGCAATGAGCAGTTCTTC	NA	NA	TRBV3-1	TRBJ2-1
CASSITFGTDTQYF	TGTGCCAGCTCCATAACGTTCGGCACAGATACGCAGTATTTT	NA	NA	TRBV25-1	TRBJ2-3
CASSLVSSGNTGELFF	TGCGCCAGCAGCTTGGTCAGCTCTGGGAACACCGGGGAGCTGTTTTTT	few	NA	TRBV5-1	TRBJ2-2
CATSRTRLREQFF	TGTGCCACCAGCAGGACTCGTTTAAGGGAGCAGTTCTTC	NA	NA	TRBV15	TRBJ2-1
CASSRPGIGNTEAFF	TGTGCCAGCAGCCGCCCAGGGATCGGGAACACTGAAGCTTTCTTT	many	NA	TRBV6-6	TRBJ1-1
CASSSPNLESNEQFF	TGTGCCAGCAGCTCTCCTAACTTAGAAAGCAATGAGCAGTTCTTC	NA	NA	TRBV7-2	TRBJ2-1
CASSVQGKYGYTF	TGTGCCAGCAGCGTGCAGGGGAAATATGGCTACACCTTC	many	NA	TRBV7-9	TRBJ1-2
CASMGRWESPLHF	TGTGCCAGCATGGGTCGATGGGAATCACCCCTCCACTTT	few	NA	TRBV2	TRBJ1-6
CAISESRSEVGETQYF	TGTGCCATCAGTGAGTCGCGGAGCGAAGTGGGAGAGACCCAGTACTTC	many	NA	TRBV10-3	TRBJ2-5
CASSAGQGCEQYF	TGTGCCAGCAGTGCGGGACAGGGTTGCGAGCAGTACTTC	few	TRBD1	TRBV28	TRBJ2-7
CASSLMGTGTSGADVLTF	TGTGCCAGCAGCTTAATGGGGACAGGGACCTCAGGGGCCGACGTCCTGACTTTC	few	TRBD1	TRBV7-2	TRBJ2-6
CASMLLSGGANEQFF	TGTGCCAGCATGCTACTCAGCGGGGGGGCAAATGAGCAGTTCTTC	NA	TRBD2	TRBV2	TRBJ2-1
CAIRGTSVQETQYF	TGTGCCATCAGGGGGACTAGCGTTCAAGAGACCCAGTACTTC	NA	TRBD2	TRBV10-3	TRBJ2-5
CASGQGGVDTQYF	TGCGCCAGCGGACAGGGTGGGGTAGATACGCAGTATTTT	NA	TRBD1	TRBV5-1	TRBJ2-3
CSATRSSGSEQYF	TGCAGTGCTACCCGTTCATCGGGTTCCGAGCAGTACTTC	NA	NA	TRBV20-1	TRBJ2-7
CASSYSPSTGEQYF	TGTGCCAGCAGTTACTCCCCCTCAACGGGCGAGCAGTACTTC	NA	NA	TRBV6-6	TRBJ2-7
CSARVRDSYEQYF	TGCAGTGCTAGAGTTCGGGACTCCTACGAGCAGTACTTC	many	NA	TRBV20-1	TRBJ2-7
CASRKDTGENEQFF	TGCGCCAGCAGGAAGGACACAGGAGAGAATGAGCAGTTCTTC	many	NA	TRBV5-1	TRBJ2-1
CASSLGLDPLHF	TGTGCCAGCAGCTTAGGTTTAGACCCCCTCCACTTT	few	NA	TRBV7-9	TRBJ1-6
CASSLGRITYEQYF	TGTGCCAGCAGCTTGGGTCGGATTACCTACGAGCAGTACTTC	NA	NA	TRBV5-5	TRBJ2-7
CSASPGQLNEKLFF	TGCAGTGCTAGCCCCGGACAGCTTAATGAAAAACTGTTTTTT	NA	NA	TRBV20-1	TRBJ1-4
CAWVYEREGLEQFF	TGTGCCTGGGTGTACGAGCGGGAGGGTCTTGAGCAGTTCTTC	NA	TRBD2	TRBV30	TRBJ2-1
CAISESGDANYGYTF	TGTGCCATCAGTGAGTCGGGGGATGCTAACTATGGCTACACCTTC	many	NA	TRBV10-3	TRBJ1-2
CAILDGEGDGSYEQYF	TGTGCCATCCTCGACGGGGAGGGGGATGGCTCCTACGAGCAGTACTTC	many	NA	TRBV10-3	TRBJ2-7
CASSLSGQYNEQFF	TGCGCCAGCAGCTTGTCGGGACAGTACAATGAGCAGTTCTTC	NA	TRBD1	TRBV5-1	TRBJ2-1
CASSLAQGGGEQYF	TGTGCCAGCAGCTTAGCGCAGGGAGGAGGCGAGCAGTACTTC	few	NA	TRBV11-2	TRBJ2-7
CASSQDGRTQETQYF	TGCGCCAGCAGCCAAGATGGGCGGACCCAAGAGACCCAGTACTTC	many	NA	TRBV4-3	TRBJ2-5